This TCR beta chain came from a study of blood T cells in healthy people across ages. Study outcomes and limitations: Comparison with aged donors showed that long-lived donors had more naive CD4+ cells and higher diversity.

It was with a sample-barcoded 5' primer and a J-beta primer mix that a second PCR of about 7 to 12 cycles was run. Each cDNA molecule carried a tag from a template-switch adaptor that contained 12 random nucleotides. Each CDR3 protein is one row after TCRdb ran MiXCR on the 5' RACE reads. The sample carries fewer than 700,000 distinct CDR3 sequences, roughly 43% recorded once. This clonotype was found a few times. Its antigen is currently unknown. The CDR3 sequence is 13 residues long. The V and J ends lost 2 bases and 0 bases respectively, with 5 bases between them. Germline V gene sequence: CDR1 KGHSH, CDR2 LQKENI. The draw of peripheral blood yielded 8.5 to 10 milliliters from each donor.

The genes are TRBV18 and TRBJ2-7; D is unclear. Sequenced material: blood. The sequence derives from an elderly man in good health. The CDR3 reads CASSPFASYEQYF. The CDR3 nucleotides are TGTGCCAGCTCACCATTCGCCTCCTACGAGCAGTACTTC.